The 5 T cell receptor beta chains presented below share a single source sample, sequenced in a study of cytomegalovirus exposure and HLA in healthy donors. A multiplex PCR was run with 60 Vbeta primers and 13 Jbeta primers. Assay used: immunoSEQ multiplex PCR; TCRdb lists only in-frame clones, some missing. Of about 97,000 clones listed, approximately 75% are singletons. Sequenced sample: PBMCs. The receptor source for this set is a woman aged 40 to 50 in good health and CMV-seronegative.

The CDR3 protein is CASGLNSGGWDTQYF. CDR3 in DNA: TGTGCTAGTGGTTTGAATAGCGGGGGCTGGGATACGCAGTATTTT. The gene calls are TRBV12-5 and TRBJ2-3, with 9 nucleotides matching TRBD2. This CDR3 spans 15 amino acids. Trimming took 2 bases from V and 6 from J; bases not matched to a gene: 6. Germline values: CDR1 LGHNT, CDR2 FRNRAP.

This clone has only a few counts. The chain links TRBV6-5 to TRBJ1-5; D is unclear. V shed 6 bases and J shed 8 bases, with 5 bases lying between them. The CDR3 is made up of 10 amino acids. CDR1 MNHEY and CDR2 SVGAGI come from the germline V gene. This CDR3 is CASRREPQHF. For the CDR3, the DNA is TGTGCCAGCAGGCGGGAGCCCCAGCATTTT.

The J gene is TRBJ2-5, the V gene TRBV28, with 9 positions matching TRBD2. The J call may be in error: the DNA end matches TRBJ2-7 better. This CDR3 has 15 amino acids. Germline CDR1 is MDHEN and CDR2 is SYDVKM. The CDR3 protein is CASSPRVSGSYEQYF. In nucleotides, the CDR3 is TGTGCCAGCAGTCCCCGGGTTAGCGGGAGCTACGAGCAGTACTTC.

The chain combines TRBV4-3 with TRBJ1-1; tentative D call: TRBD1 (5 bases). The CDR3 has 16 residues. V shed 1 base and J shed 1 base, with 13 bases lying between them. CDR1 is LGHNA and CDR2 is YSLEER in the germline V gene. The CDR3 here is CASSQVVGQGNTEAFF. In DNA, the CDR3 is TGCGCCAGCAGCCAAGTGGTAGGGCAGGGGAACACTGAAGCTTTCTTT.

The chain couples TRBV6-6 to TRBJ2-3; D unclear. Trimming cost V 0 bases and J 0 bases, with 10 bases left between them. Per germline, CDR1 MNHNY and CDR2 SVGAGI (reference sequence). This CDR3 spans 16 amino acids. In DNA form, the CDR3 reads TGTGCCAGCAGTTACTCAGGCGGCTCTAGCACAGATACGCAGTATTTT. This encodes CASSYSGGSSTDTQYF.